This T cell receptor (beta chain) came from a study of blood T cell repertoires in COVID-19. Study background: Samples representing acute and convalescent COVID-19 were sourced from the United States, Italy and Spain. Sources were T cells, B-cell-depleted T cells, or PBMCs; the material itself was cDNA or gDNA.

The study recruited people aged about 18 to 90 years across 24 US areas. CDR3 size: 15 residues. Germline CDR1 is SGHDN and CDR2 is FVKESK. V shed 5 bases, J shed 2 bases, and the junction held 7 bases outside the gene matches. Under the authors' procedure: Amplification from reference gene primers served as the basis for estimated nucleated cell counts. TCRdb's table, derived via immunoSEQ multiplex PCR, lists solely in-frame clones and lacks some. The D gene and trimming were derived from the DNA, and the V and J assignments and clone size from that table. The top ten hold 7% to 8.5% of the sample, which has approximately 210,000 clones, around nine tenths seen once. This clone turned up a few times.

This rearrangement joins TRBV14 to TRBJ2-3; 7 bases line up with TRBD1. This TCR came from a man under 40 in a cohort exposed to, infected with or recovered from COVID-19 (not recorded which). Input material: PBMCs or T cells enriched from blood (not recorded which). The CDR3 region is CASSLLTGSTDTQYF. The CDR3 DNA follows: TGTGCCAGCAGCTTACTGACAGGGTCCACAGATACGCAGTATTTT.